The 7 T cell receptor beta chains below all came from one sample that was sequenced in a study of control samples from healthy donors and cancer patients. Sequencing used immunoSEQ multiplex PCR; TCRdb keeps in-frame clones, though not all of them. The sample shows approximately 160,000 clones, approximately 90% of them seen only once. Material for sequencing was blood. These receptors were collected from a woman aged 25 to 39 in good health.

The chain carries TRBV5-1 and TRBJ1-1; tentatively, D is TRBD1 (5 bases). The CDR3 extends over 15 amino acids. Deletions cut 0 bases from V and 1 base from J, with 10 bases between. Germline V gives CDR1 SGHRS, CDR2 YFSETQ. CDR3 region: CASSLDAQANTEAFF. The DNA of the CDR3 is TGCGCCAGCAGCTTGGATGCACAGGCGAACACTGAAGCTTTCTTT.

This chain connects TRBV3-1 (or the pseudogene TRBV3-2) to TRBJ1-6; 8 nucleotides match TRBD1. Germline-derived CDR1 and CDR2 are LGHDT and YNNKEL (reference sequence). This CDR3 contains 17 residues. The junction had 13 bases not matched to a gene; V was cut back by 2 bases and J by 10 bases. The CDR3 DNA is TGTGCCAGCAGCCAACAGAGCGGGACAGGACTTTGGTCACCCCTCCACTTT. Protein: CASSQQSGTGLWSPLHF.

This clone occurred once. This chain links TRBV5-1 with TRBJ2-5, with D perhaps TRBD2 (5 bases). Germline V lookup: CDR1 SGHRS, CDR2 YFSETQ. The CDR3 contains 14 residues. Trimming stripped 1 base from V and 5 bases from J, with 12 bases between. The CDR3 DNA reads TGCGCCAGCAGCTTGCAGCTAGAGGGTGAGACCCAGTACTTC. It is translated as CASSLQLEGETQYF.

The rearrangement links TRBV28 to TRBJ2-7; D call uncertain. The germline V gene has CDR1 MDHEN and CDR2 SYDVKM. This CDR3 comprises 17 residues. The V gene lost 3 bases and the J gene lost 3 bases, with 21 bases spanning the gap. CDR3 bases: TGTGCCAGCAGTTTTTTTCAGTCCCTCCCCTTACTCTACGAGCAGTACTTC. This sequence encodes CASSFFQSLPLLYEQYF.

The genes are TRBV2 and TRBJ1-1; tentative D call: TRBD1 (6 bases). With 7 bases removed from V and 5 bases from J, the gap between germline ends came to 20 bases. Germline CDR1 and CDR2: SNHLY and FYNNEI. CDR3 length: 15 residues. The CDR3 sequence: CASNSQGTRGTEAFF. CDR3 DNA sequence: TGTGCCAGCAACTCCCAGGGGACGAGGGGGACTGAAGCTTTCTTT.

This clone has more than one count but fewer than ten. V gene TRBV3-1 (or the pseudogene TRBV3-2) combines with J gene TRBJ2-7; D uncertain. Trimming removed 4 bases at V and 4 bases at J, with 20 bases between. From germline, CDR1 is LGHDT and CDR2 YNNKEL (reference sequence). CDR3 length: 16 residues. The CDR3 reads CASSLPLLPRPYEQYF. For the CDR3, the DNA is TGTGCCAGCAGCCTACCCCTTCTACCTCGCCCATACGAGCAGTACTTC.

J is TRBJ1-3 and V is TRBV2; D ambiguous. CDR1 and CDR2 (germline): SNHLY, FYNNEI. CDR3 length: 14 residues. Trimming cost V 5 bases and J 3 bases, with 11 bases left between them. The CDR3 is CASSYTDFGNTIYF. The DNA for the CDR3 is TGTGCCAGCAGTTACACCGACTTTGGAAACACCATATATTTT. The full variable domain, with the rest looked up from reference TRBV2 and TRBJ1-3, is EPEVTQTPSHQVTQMGQEVILRCVPISNHLYFYWYRQILGQKVEFLVSFYNNEISEKSEIFDDQFSVERPDGSNFTLKIRSTKLEDSAMYFCASSYTDFGNTIYFGEGSWLTVV.